The TCR beta chain under discussion was sequenced for a study of shared clonotypes between healthy human individuals. Findings and limits, study-wide: Memory subsets generally showed smaller estimated richness than naive subsets did.

Naive CD8 cells, CD45RO-negative and positively selected for CCR7, excluded terminally differentiated effector memory CD45RA+ cells. This CDR3 contains 15 residues. Germline CDR1 is MNHNY and CDR2 is SVGAGI (reference sequence). Trimming removed 4 bases from V and 13 bases from J, with 23 bases in between. Concerning this clone itself: Antigen: not known.

The assay was immunoSEQ multiplex PCR, and TCRdb's table has in-frame clones only and misses some. The sample gives about 1,900,000 clones, approximately 95% of which show up once; around 1.2% is in the top ten. The material sequenced was naive CD8+ T cells sorted from blood. V and J are TRBV6-6 and TRBJ2-1, with D possibly being TRBD2 (7 bases). This receptor was identified in a man younger than 30 in good health. The CDR3 bases are TGTGCCAGCAGTTCGATTGGGGGCGGGGGAGGAAAACAGTTCTTC. The encoded protein is CASSSIGGGGGKQFF.